Only a few counts were recorded for the clone carrying this TCR beta chain. Its specificity is not known. This entry comes from a study of T-cell reconstitution after alpha-beta-depleted transplantation in children. The library targeted TCRbeta and was prepared with unique molecular identifiers. TCRdb analysed the PCR reads with MiXCR anew, one entry per CDR3 protein. This sample yields about 210,000 distinct CDR3 sequences, of which around a sixth are seen a single time; 35% to 50% belongs to the top ten. From germline, CDR1 is DFQATT and CDR2 SNEGSKA (reference sequence). This CDR3 region has 14 residues. The V end was cut by 2 bases, the J end by 4 bases, with 12 bases between. Study findings and constraints: The authors attributed T-cell counts and diversity one year after transplant mostly to newly produced T cells. Reportedly, roughly two months post-transplant, alpha-beta T cells arose from several hundred expanded graft clones.

The sequence was obtained from a male patient aged 2 to 9 who had a stem cell transplant for acute lymphoblastic leukemia, so the T cells may come from the graft donor. Sequences were derived from PBMCs, mostly from graft donor cells, sampled 360 days after TCRalphabeta/CD19-depleted stem cell transplant. This chain connects TRBV20-1 to TRBJ1-5; the D gene is possibly TRBD1 (6 bases). The CDR3 reads CSARPDRINQPQHF. CDR3 nucleotides: TGCAGTGCTAGACCAGACAGGATTAATCAGCCCCAGCATTTT.